This T cell receptor beta chain stems from a study of identical twins. Germline CDR1 reads SGHAT; CDR2 reads FQDESV (reference sequence). The CDR3 totals 14 residues. The trim removed 3 bases at V and 4 bases at J, leaving 4 bases unmatched. This clonotype appeared a few times. TCRdb redid the calling of the 5' RACE reads with MiXCR, one entry per CDR3 protein. The table has around 230,000 distinct CDR3 sequences, over 5% seen once. These same records also appear under a second study, on T cells expressing NK-cell markers.

The chain carries TRBV11-1 and TRBJ2-7, with TRBD1 identical over 9 bases. Source material: CD8+ T cells sorted from blood. This TCR came from a woman aged 18-29 years in good health. The DNA for the CDR3 is TGTGCCAGCAGCTTTCCGGACAGGGGATACGAGCAGTACTTC. Translating it yields CASSFPDRGYEQYF.